The entry below gives a single T cell receptor beta chain sequence along with its context. Its antigen is unidentified. Germline lookup yields CDR1 SGHVS and CDR2 FQNEAQ. V was clipped by 5 bases and J by 4 bases, with 14 bases between them. The CDR3 covers 14 residues. The sample comes from a study of cytomegalovirus exposure and HLA in healthy donors. Broader study findings: As a later analysis showed, a missense DCLRE1C variant was linked to trimming of TCR beta V- and J-genes.

The PCR ran on 60 Vbeta and 13 Jbeta primers. Only in-frame clones appear in the TCRdb table, and some are missing; sequencing was by immunoSEQ multiplex PCR. The sample shows around 170,000 clones, 82% of them seen only once. Material for sequencing was PBMCs. The rearrangement joins TRBV7-8 to TRBJ1-2; maybe TRBD1 (6 bases). This TCR derives from a woman aged 18 to 35 in good health and CMV-seronegative. The CDR3 region has the DNA TGTGCCAGCAGCCCAGAACAGGGAACCTATGGCTACACCTTC. This codes for CASSPEQGTYGYTF.